This TCR beta chain was observed in a study of blood T cell repertoires in COVID-19. On the study more broadly: Samples of COVID-19 (acute and convalescent) were obtained from the United States, Italy and Spain. PBMCs, B-cell-depleted T cells, or T cells were the source of the cDNA or gDNA that made up the material.

Study processing details: Reference gene primer amplification in the assay estimated nucleated cell counts. Clones were read by immunoSEQ multiplex PCR, and TCRdb kept only the in-frame ones, dropping some. From that table come the V and J calls and clone size; the DNA was used to work out D and trimming. The profile shows more than 15,000 clones, roughly nine tenths of them singletons. The V segment lost 5 bases and the J segment 5 bases; nucleotides outside the gene matches: 2. The length of the CDR3 is 14 residues. Germline CDR1 and CDR2: SEHNR and FQNEAQ (reference sequence). The clonotype was recovered from a human donor with active COVID-19. The donor label of this sample is uncertain. Sequencing was performed on peripheral blood. V gene TRBV7-9 combines with J gene TRBJ2-7, with 14 bases that match TRBD2. CDR3 DNA: TGTGCCAGCAGCCGACTAGCGGGAGGGAACGAGCAGTACTTC. It translates to CASSRLAGGNEQYF.